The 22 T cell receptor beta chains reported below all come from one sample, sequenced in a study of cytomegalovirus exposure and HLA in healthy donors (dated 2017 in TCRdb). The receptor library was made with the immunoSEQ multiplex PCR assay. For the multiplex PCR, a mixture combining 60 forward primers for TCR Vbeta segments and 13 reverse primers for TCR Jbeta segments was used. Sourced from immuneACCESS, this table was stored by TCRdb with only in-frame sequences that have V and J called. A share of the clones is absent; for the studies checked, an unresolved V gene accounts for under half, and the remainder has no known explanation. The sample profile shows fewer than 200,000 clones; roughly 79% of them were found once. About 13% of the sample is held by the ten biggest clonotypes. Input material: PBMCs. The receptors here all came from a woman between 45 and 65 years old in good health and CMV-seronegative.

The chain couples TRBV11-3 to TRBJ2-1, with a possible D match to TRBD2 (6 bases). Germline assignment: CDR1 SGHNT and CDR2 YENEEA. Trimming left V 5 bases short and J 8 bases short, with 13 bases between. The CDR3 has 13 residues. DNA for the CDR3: TGTGCCAGCAGCCCCGATCGGGACTATGAGCAGTTCTTC. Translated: CASSPDRDYEQFF.

The CDR3 sequence is CARAGTRAGELFF. CDR3 sequence (DNA): TGCGCCAGAGCGGGGACCCGCGCCGGGGAGCTGTTTTTT. This chain links TRBV10-2 with TRBJ2-2; 7 nucleotides agree with TRBD2. CDR3 size: 13 residues. CDR1 and CDR2 (germline): WSHSY, SAAADI. Trimming took 9 bases from V and 6 from J; bases not matched to a gene: 7.

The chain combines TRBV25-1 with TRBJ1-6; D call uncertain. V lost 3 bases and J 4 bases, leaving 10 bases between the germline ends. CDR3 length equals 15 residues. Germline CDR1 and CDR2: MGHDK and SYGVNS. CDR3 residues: CASSEGRGYNSPLHF. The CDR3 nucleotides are TGTGCCAGCAGTGAGGGTCGGGGATATAATTCACCCCTCCACTTT. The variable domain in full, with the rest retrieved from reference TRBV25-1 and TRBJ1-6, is EADIYQTPRYLVIGTGKKITLECSQTMGHDKMYWYQQDPGMELHLIHYSYGVNSTEKGDLSSESTVSRIRTEHFPLTLESARPSHTSQYLCASSEGRGYNSPLHFGNGTRLTVT.

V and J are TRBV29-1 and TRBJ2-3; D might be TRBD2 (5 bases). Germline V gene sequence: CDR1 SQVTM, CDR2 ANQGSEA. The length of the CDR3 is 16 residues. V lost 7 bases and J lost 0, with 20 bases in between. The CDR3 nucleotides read TGCAGCGCCCGTCCGAGAGAGGGCTCTAGCACAGATACGCAGTATTTT. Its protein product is CSARPREGSSTDTQYF.

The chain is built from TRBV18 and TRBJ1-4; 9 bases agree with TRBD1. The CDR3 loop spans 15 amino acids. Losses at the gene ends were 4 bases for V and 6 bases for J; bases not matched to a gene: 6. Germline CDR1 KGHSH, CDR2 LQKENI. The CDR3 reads CASSLNRDRDEKLFF. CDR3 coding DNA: TGTGCCAGCTCACTGAACCGGGACAGGGATGAAAAACTGTTTTTT.

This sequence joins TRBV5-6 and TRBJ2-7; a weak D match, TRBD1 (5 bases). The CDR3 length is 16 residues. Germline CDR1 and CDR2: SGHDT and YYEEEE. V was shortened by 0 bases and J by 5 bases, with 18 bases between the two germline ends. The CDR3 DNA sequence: TGTGCCAGCAGCTTGGCCTTTCAGGGTGGGTTCAACGAGCAGTACTTC. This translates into CASSLAFQGGFNEQYF.

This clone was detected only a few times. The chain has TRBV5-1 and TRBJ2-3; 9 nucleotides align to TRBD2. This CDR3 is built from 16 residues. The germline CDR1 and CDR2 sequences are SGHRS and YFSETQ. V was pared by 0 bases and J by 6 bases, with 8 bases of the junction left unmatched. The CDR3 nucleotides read TGCGCCAGCAGCTTGGGGGCGGGAGGGCTGTTGGATACGCAGTATTTT. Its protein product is CASSLGAGGLLDTQYF.

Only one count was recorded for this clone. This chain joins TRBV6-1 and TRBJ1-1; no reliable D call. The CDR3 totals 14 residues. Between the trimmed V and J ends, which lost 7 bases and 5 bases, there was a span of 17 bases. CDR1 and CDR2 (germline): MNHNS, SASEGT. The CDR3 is CASTLHRGGTEAFF. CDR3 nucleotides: TGTGCCAGCACTCTCCATCGGGGAGGTACTGAAGCTTTCTTT.

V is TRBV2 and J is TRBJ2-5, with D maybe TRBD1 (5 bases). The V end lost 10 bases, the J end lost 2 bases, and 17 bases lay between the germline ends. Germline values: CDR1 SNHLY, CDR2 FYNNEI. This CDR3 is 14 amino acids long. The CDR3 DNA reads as TGTGCCACCCGCAAGGACGGACAACAAGAGACCCAGTACTTC. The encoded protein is CATRKDGQQETQYF.

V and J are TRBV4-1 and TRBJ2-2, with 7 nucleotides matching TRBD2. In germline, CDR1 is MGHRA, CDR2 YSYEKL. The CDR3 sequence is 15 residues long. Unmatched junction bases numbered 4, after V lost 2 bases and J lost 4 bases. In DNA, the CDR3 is TGCGCCAGCAGCCAACTGTGGGGGGGCACCGGGGAGCTGTTTTTT. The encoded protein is CASSQLWGGTGELFF.

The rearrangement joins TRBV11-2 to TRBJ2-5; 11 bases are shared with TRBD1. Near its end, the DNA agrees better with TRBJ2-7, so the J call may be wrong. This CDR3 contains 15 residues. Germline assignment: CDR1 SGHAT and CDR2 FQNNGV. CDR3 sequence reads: CASSSTGTGGYEQYF. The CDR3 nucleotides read TGTGCCAGCAGCTCAACCGGGACAGGGGGGTACGAGCAGTACTTC.

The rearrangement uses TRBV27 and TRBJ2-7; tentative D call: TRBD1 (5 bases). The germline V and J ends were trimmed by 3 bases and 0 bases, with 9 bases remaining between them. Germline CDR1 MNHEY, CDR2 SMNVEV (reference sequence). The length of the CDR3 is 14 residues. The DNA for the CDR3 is TGTGCCAGCAGTTTGTTTAGGGGCTCCTACGAGCAGTACTTC. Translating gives CASSLFRGSYEQYF.

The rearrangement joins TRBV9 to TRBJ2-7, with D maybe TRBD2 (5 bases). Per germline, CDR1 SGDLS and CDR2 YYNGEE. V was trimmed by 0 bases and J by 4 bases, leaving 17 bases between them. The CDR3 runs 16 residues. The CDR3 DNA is TGTGCCAGCAGCGTAGGTCCCGCGGGTGCCGGGTACGAGCAGTACTTC. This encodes CASSVGPAGAGYEQYF.

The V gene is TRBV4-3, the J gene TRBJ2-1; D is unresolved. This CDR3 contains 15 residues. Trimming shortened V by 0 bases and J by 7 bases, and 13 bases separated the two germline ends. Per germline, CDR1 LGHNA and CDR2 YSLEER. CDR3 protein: CASSQDSVNWNEQFF. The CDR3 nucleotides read TGCGCCAGCAGCCAAGACTCAGTTAATTGGAATGAGCAGTTCTTC.

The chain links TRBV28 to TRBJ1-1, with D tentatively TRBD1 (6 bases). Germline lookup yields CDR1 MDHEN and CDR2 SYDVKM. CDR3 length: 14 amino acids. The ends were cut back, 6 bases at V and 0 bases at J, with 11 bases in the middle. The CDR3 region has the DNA TGTGCCAGCAGAGACAGGAGATTGAACACTGAAGCTTTCTTT. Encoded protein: CASRDRRLNTEAFF.

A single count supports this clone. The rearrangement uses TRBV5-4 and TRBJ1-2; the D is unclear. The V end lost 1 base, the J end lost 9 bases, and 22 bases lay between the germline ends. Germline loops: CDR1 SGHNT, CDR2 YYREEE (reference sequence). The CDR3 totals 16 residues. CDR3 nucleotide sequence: TGTGCCAGCAGCTTGTACCCCACAGATATGCCCTCGAGCTACACCTTC. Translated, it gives CASSLYPTDMPSSYTF. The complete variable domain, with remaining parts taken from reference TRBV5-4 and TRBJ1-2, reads ETGVTQSPTHLIKTRGQQVTLRCSSQSGHNTVSWYQQALGQGPQFIFQYYREEENGRGNFPPRFSGLQFPNYSSELNVNALELDDSALYLCASSLYPTDMPSSYTFGSGTRLTVV.

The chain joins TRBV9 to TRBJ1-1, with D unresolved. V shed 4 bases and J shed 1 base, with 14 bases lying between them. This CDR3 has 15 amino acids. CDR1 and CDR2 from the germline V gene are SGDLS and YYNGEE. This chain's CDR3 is CASSLRSGENTEAFF. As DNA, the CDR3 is TGTGCCAGCAGCCTCCGATCGGGAGAGAACACTGAAGCTTTCTTT.

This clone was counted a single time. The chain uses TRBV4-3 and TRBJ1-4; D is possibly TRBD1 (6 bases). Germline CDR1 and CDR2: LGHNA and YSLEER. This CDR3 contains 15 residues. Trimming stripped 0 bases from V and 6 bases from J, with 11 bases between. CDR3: CASSQDAAGDEKLFF. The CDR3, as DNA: TGCGCCAGCAGCCAAGATGCGGCAGGGGATGAAAAACTGTTTTTT.

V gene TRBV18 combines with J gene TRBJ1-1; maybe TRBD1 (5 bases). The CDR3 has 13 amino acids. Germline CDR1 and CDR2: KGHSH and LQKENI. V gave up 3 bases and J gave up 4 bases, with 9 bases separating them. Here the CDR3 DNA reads TGTGCCAGCTCACCGGGCAGGGTCACTGAAGCTTTCTTT. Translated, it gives CASSPGRVTEAFF.

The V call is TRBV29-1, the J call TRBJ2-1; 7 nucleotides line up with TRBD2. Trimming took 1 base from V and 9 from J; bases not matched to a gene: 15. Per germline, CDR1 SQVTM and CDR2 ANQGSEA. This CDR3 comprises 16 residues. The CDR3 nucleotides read TGCAGCGTTGAAGGGGACCTAGCGGCGGGGGTCGGTGAGCAGTTCTTC. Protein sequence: CSVEGDLAAGVGEQFF.

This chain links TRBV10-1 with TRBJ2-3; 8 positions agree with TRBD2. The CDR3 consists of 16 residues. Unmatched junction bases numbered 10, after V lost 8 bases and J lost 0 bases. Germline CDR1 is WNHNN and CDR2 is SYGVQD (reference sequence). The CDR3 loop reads CASGDGGRTSTDTQYF. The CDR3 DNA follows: TGCGCCAGCGGAGACGGCGGGAGGACTAGCACAGATACGCAGTATTTT.

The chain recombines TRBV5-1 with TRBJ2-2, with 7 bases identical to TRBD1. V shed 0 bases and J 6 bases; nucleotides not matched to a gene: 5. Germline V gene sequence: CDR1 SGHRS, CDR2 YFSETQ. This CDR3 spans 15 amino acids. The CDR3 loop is CASSLGQGAAGELFF. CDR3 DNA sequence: TGCGCCAGCAGCTTGGGACAGGGAGCCGCCGGGGAGCTGTTTTTT.